These T cell receptor beta chains were read from a single sample in a study of T cell repertoires in cytomegalovirus infection. TCRdb re-called the reads with MiXCR, one entry per CDR3 protein. The table lists some 920,000 distinct CDR3 sequences, roughly 30% of them singletons. These TCRs' antigens remain unknown. The specimen was cultured CD8+ T cells from PBMCs, collected from culture after CMV antigen stimulation. The source is a human donor in good health (CMV status not recorded). Some clones in this sample may be carry-over from other donors' samples. CDR3s include the opening cysteine and the closing phenylalanine or tryptophan. A D gene is named only where the DNA matches it firmly. The size of a clone is reported for some rows only, either as once, few or many, or as a class for expanded clones.

TRBV12-3/TRBV12-4,TRBD2,-,16,TRBJ2-1,CASSARLAGARNEQFF,TGTGCCAGCAGTGCGCGACTAGCGGGGGCTCGGAATGAGCAGTTCTTC
TRBV10-3,TRBD2,-,17,TRBJ2-1,CAISGLAGAYSYNEQFF,TGTGCCATCTCTGGACTAGCGGGGGCCTACTCCTACAATGAGCAGTTCTTC
TRBV4-1,-,-,15,TRBJ2-5,CASSQDGADQETQYF,TGCGCCAGCAGCCAAGATGGGGCAGACCAAGAGACCCAGTACTTC
TRBV12-3/TRBV12-4,TRBD2,-,14,TRBJ2-3,CASRLGRNTDTQYF,TGTGCCAGCAGGCTCGGGAGGAACACAGATACGCAGTATTTT
TRBV6-5,-,-,12,TRBJ1-1,CASSPGDSEAFF,TGTGCCAGCAGCCCAGGCGATTCTGAAGCTTTCTTT
TRBV4-2,-,few,14,TRBJ1-1,CASSQWGLNTEAFF,TGTGCCAGCAGCCAATGGGGTCTGAACACTGAAGCTTTCTTT
TRBV7-2,TRBD1,-,15,TRBJ2-3,CASSFMDRSTDTQYF,TGTGCCAGCAGCTTCATGGACAGGAGCACAGATACGCAGTATTTT
TRBV10-3,TRBD1,few,13,TRBJ2-7,CAIRVQGSGEQYF,TGTGCCATCAGGGTACAGGGGTCGGGCGAGCAGTACTTC
TRBV28,-,-,15,TRBJ1-1,CASSSPSPMGTEAFF,TGTGCCAGCAGTTCCCCCTCCCCAATGGGCACTGAAGCTTTCTTT
TRBV4-2,TRBD2,few,18,TRBJ2-7,CASSQGSSGGPSSYEQYF,TGTGCCAGCAGCCAAGGGTCTAGCGGGGGGCCGAGCTCCTACGAGCAGTACTTC
TRBV7-9,-,-,13,TRBJ2-3,CASRSGETDTQYF,TGTGCCAGCAGATCGGGGGAAACAGATACGCAGTATTTT
TRBV27,-,few,14,TRBJ2-1,CASSFGQGTREQFF,TGTGCCAGCAGTTTTGGGCAGGGGACGCGGGAGCAGTTCTTC
TRBV12-3/TRBV12-4,TRBD1,-,14,TRBJ1-3,CASGDSGSGNTIYF,TGTGCCAGCGGGGACAGTGGTTCTGGAAACACCATATATTTT
TRBV7-6,-,-,13,TRBJ1-5,CVSSKGRREPQHF,TGTGTCAGCTCCAAGGGGCGGCGGGAGCCCCAGCATTTT
TRBV19,-,-,15,TRBJ1-1,CASSIGVGANTEAFF,TGTGCCAGTAGTATAGGCGTGGGAGCAAACACTGAAGCTTTCTTT
TRBV7-9,-,many,17,TRBJ2-1,CASSYPLDSAHYNEQFF,TGTGCCAGCAGCTACCCACTAGACTCGGCGCACTACAATGAGCAGTTCTTC
TRBV6-6,TRBD2,few,18,TRBJ2-2,CASSYSPGGKIVAGELFF,TGTGCCAGCAGTTACTCCCCCGGGGGGAAGATAGTGGCCGGGGAGCTGTTTTTT
TRBV6-2/TRBV6-3,-,many,14,TRBJ2-6,CASRPGGGANVLTF,TGTGCCAGCAGGCCCGGTGGAGGGGCCAACGTCCTGACTTTC
TRBV7-2,-,many,17,TRBJ2-1,CASSLDGTYSSYNEQFF,TGTGCCAGCAGCTTAGATGGGACGTACAGCTCCTACAATGAGCAGTTCTTC
TRBV7-6,-,few,16,TRBJ1-6,CASSLGNPNPNSPLHF,TGTGCCAGCAGCTTAGGAAACCCAAACCCCAATTCACCCCTCCACTTT
TRBV2,-,few,17,TRBJ2-1,CASSEGFGVARLNEQFF,TGTGCCAGCAGTGAGGGCTTCGGGGTAGCTCGACTAAATGAGCAGTTCTTC
TRBV7-2,-,few,15,TRBJ2-2,CASSFSAGRTGELFF,TGTGCCAGCAGCTTCTCGGCGGGACGCACCGGGGAGCTGTTTTTT
TRBV11-2,TRBD1,few,16,TRBJ1-1,CASSLWKDRGLTEAFF,TGTGCCAGCAGCCTCTGGAAGGACAGGGGGCTCACTGAAGCTTTCTTT
TRBV20-1,-,-,9,TRBJ1-1,CSAGREAFF,TGCAGTGCAGGACGAGAAGCTTTCTTT
TRBV6-5,-,few,14,TRBJ2-2,CASTDPINTGELFF,TGTGCCAGCACCGACCCCATAAACACCGGGGAGCTGTTTTTT